The 25 T cell receptor beta chains listed next were all sequenced from one sample in a study. MiXCR was run by TCRdb on the RT-PCR reads, yielding one entry per CDR3 protein. Here the sample spans 650,000 to 800,000 distinct CDR3 sequences, 14% being singletons. Sequencing was performed on memory CD4+ T cells from blood. The receptors derive from a female donor in good health, serving as a healthy control.

The rearrangement joins TRBV11-2 to TRBJ2-5; maybe TRBD1 (6 bases). The CDR3 has 13 residues. Germline V gene lookup returns CDR1 SGHAT and CDR2 FQNNGV. Trimming left V 5 bases short and J 4 bases short, with 11 bases between. In nucleotides, the CDR3 is TGTGCCAGCAGCCCAGGGGTTTCAGAGACCCAGTACTTC. The encoded protein is CASSPGVSETQYF.

This clonotype has a count of ten or more. The chain is built from TRBV29-1 and TRBJ2-2, with a tentative D call TRBD1 (6 bases). The CDR3 totals 15 residues. Trimming left V 1 base short and J 1 base short, with 10 bases between. The V gene's germline CDR1 is SQVTM and CDR2 ANQGSEA. The CDR3 nucleotides are TGCAGCGTTGAAGGGGGGCGTCGGAACACCGGGGAGCTGTTTTTT. Translated: CSVEGGRRNTGELFF.

This clonotype has only a few counts. The chain joins TRBV28 to TRBJ2-7; a possible D gene is TRBD1 (5 bases). V was clipped by 5 bases and J by 4 bases, with 18 bases between them. Germline V lookup: CDR1 MDHEN, CDR2 SYDVKM. CDR3 size: 15 residues. CDR3 DNA: TGTGCCAGCAGTCCCGTGCAGGGTCACAGATACGAGCAGTACTTC. It translates to CASSPVQGHRYEQYF.

This clonotype occurred many times. This chain joins TRBV6-5 and TRBJ2-7; maybe TRBD1 (6 bases). The CDR3 has 15 amino acids. Between the trimmed V and J ends, which lost 7 bases and 7 bases, there was a span of 23 bases. Germline loops: CDR1 MNHEY, CDR2 SVGAGI. CDR3 loop: CASKKGAQGIWEQYF. As DNA, the CDR3 is TGTGCCAGCAAAAAAGGGGCGCAGGGGATATGGGAGCAGTACTTC.

This clonotype has a single count. This chain connects TRBV30 to TRBJ1-5, with 10 positions matching TRBD1. The CDR3 has 14 amino acids. CDR1 and CDR2 from the germline V gene are GTSNPN and SVGIG (reference sequence). The J segment lost 7 bases and the V segment lost 5 bases, leaving 8 bases of the junction unmatched. In nucleotides, the CDR3 is TGTGCCTGGGCCGGGACAGGGGACCGGCAGCCCCAGCATTTT. This translates into CAWAGTGDRQPQHF.

This clonotype came up many times. This chain uses TRBV10-3 with TRBJ2-5; D gene ambiguous. CDR3 size: 12 residues. Germline CDR1 and CDR2: ENHRY and SYGVKD. The germline V and J ends were trimmed by 8 bases and 2 bases, with 9 bases remaining between them. CDR3 amino acids: CAIGQEQETQYF. CDR3 bases: TGTGCCATCGGTCAGGAGCAAGAGACCCAGTACTTC.

This clonotype was counted between two and nine times. The gene calls are TRBV9 and TRBJ1-1; D is perhaps TRBD1 (5 bases). V was shortened by 3 bases and J by 2 bases, with 11 bases between the two germline ends. The CDR3 consists of 14 residues. The V gene's germline CDR1 is SGDLS and CDR2 YYNGEE. The CDR3 sequence is CASSARTRNTEAFF. For the CDR3, the DNA is TGTGCCAGCAGCGCGCGGACACGCAACACTGAAGCTTTCTTT.

The chain couples TRBV7-9 to TRBJ2-5; TRBD2 might be the D (5 bases). CDR3 length: 14 residues. V was clipped by 4 bases and J by 4 bases, with 13 bases between them. CDR1 and CDR2 (germline): SEHNR, FQNEAQ (reference sequence). The CDR3 is CASSSRDPIETQYF. The DNA of the CDR3 is TGTGCCAGCAGCTCCCGGGATCCAATAGAGACCCAGTACTTC.

This clonotype was detected many times. The chain couples TRBV6-5 to TRBJ2-3, with D possibly TRBD2 on 5 matching bases. The CDR3 extends over 14 amino acids. From germline, CDR1 is MNHEY and CDR2 SVGAGI. Trimming removed 8 bases at V and 4 bases at J, with 16 bases between. DNA for the CDR3: TGTGCCAGCCGTATAGCGTTGACTTCAGATACGCAGTATTTT. Translation gives CASRIALTSDTQYF.

This clonotype has only a few counts. The CDR3 protein is CASRPGTSSSIQYF. CDR3 in DNA: TGTGCCAGCAGACCCGGGACAAGCTCTTCCATTCAGTACTTC. The J gene is TRBJ2-4, the V gene TRBV11-2; tentatively, D is TRBD1 (6 bases). V lost 6 bases, J lost 9 bases, and 18 bases lay in between. This CDR3 is built from 14 residues. CDR1 and CDR2 from the germline V gene are SGHAT and FQNNGV.

This clonotype has only a few counts. The rearrangement uses TRBV12-3 or TRBV12-4 and TRBJ2-1; no reliable D call. The CDR3 has 14 amino acids. V was cut by 8 bases and J by 3 bases, with 14 bases left in between. The CDR3 spells CASQSTPNYNEQFF. CDR3 DNA sequence: TGTGCCAGCCAATCAACACCCAACTACAATGAGCAGTTCTTC.

This clonotype was counted between two and nine times. CDR3 protein: CASSYRQVNTEAFF. For the CDR3, the DNA is TGTGCCAGCAGCTACAGACAGGTGAACACTGAAGCTTTCTTT. V is TRBV5-6 and J is TRBJ1-1; the D gene is possibly TRBD1 (6 bases). Germline V gives CDR1 SGHDT, CDR2 YYEEEE. V dropped 3 bases and J dropped 0 bases, with 9 bases sitting between them. This CDR3 spans 14 amino acids.

This clonotype was counted many times. V and J are TRBV12-3 or TRBV12-4 and TRBJ2-7; D is perhaps TRBD2 (6 bases). This CDR3 has 15 residues. V lost 5 bases and J 3 bases, leaving 17 bases between the germline ends. The CDR3 spells CASSARGSGSYEQYF. The DNA of the CDR3 is TGTGCCAGCAGTGCCCGGGGGAGCGGAAGCTACGAGCAGTACTTC.

This clonotype turned up a few times. The chain's CDR3 is CASSFTTEPNEQYF. CDR3 coding DNA: TGCGCCAGCAGCTTTACGACAGAGCCCAACGAGCAGTACTTC. The genes are TRBV5-1 and TRBJ2-7, with D perhaps TRBD1 (5 bases). The CDR3 spans 14 residues. V was trimmed by 2 bases and J by 5 bases, leaving 14 bases between them. Germline lookup yields CDR1 SGHRS and CDR2 YFSETQ.

This clonotype has a handful of counts. The CDR3 here is CASSSGSEADTQYF. DNA of the CDR3: TGTGCCAGCAGTTCTGGGTCGGAGGCAGATACGCAGTATTTT. J is TRBJ2-3 and V is TRBV6-2 or TRBV6-3; TRBD2 is a possible D gene (5 bases). Trimming removed 4 bases at V and 4 bases at J, with 12 bases between. The CDR3 has 14 residues. Germline V CDR1 and CDR2: MNHEY, SVGEGT.

There are many counts of this clonotype. The chain uses TRBV24-1 and TRBJ2-2, with a possible D match to TRBD1 (5 bases). Germline CDR1 KGHDR, CDR2 SFDVKD. The CDR3 contains 16 residues. V lost 2 bases and J lost 6, with 15 bases in between. The CDR3 here is CATSDSRVFGAGELFF. As DNA, the CDR3 is TGTGCCACCAGTGATTCCAGGGTTTTCGGTGCCGGGGAGCTGTTTTTT.

The chain combines TRBV15 with TRBJ2-1, with 7 bases fitting TRBD2. Germline CDR1 LNHNV, CDR2 YYDKDF (reference sequence). J gave up 7 bases and V 1 base, and 13 bases lay outside the gene matches. CDR3 size: 17 residues. This CDR3 reads CATSRASRTSERNEQFF. In DNA form, the CDR3 reads TGTGCCACCAGCAGAGCCTCCAGAACTAGCGAAAGAAATGAGCAGTTCTTC.

The chain is built from TRBV6-2 or TRBV6-3 and TRBJ2-2, with TRBD1 matching 7 bases. Germline CDR1 reads MNHEY; CDR2 reads SVGEGT. The CDR3 consists of 15 residues. Unmatched junction bases numbered 10, after V lost 6 bases and J lost 6 bases. For the CDR3, the DNA is TGTGCCAGCAGCCGTGGACAGGCCCAAGCCGGGGAGCTGTTTTTT. Its translation is CASSRGQAQAGELFF.

Details on this clonotype: Its ends do not fully match the called genes, so a read error is possible. The chain carries TRBV7-7 and TRBJ2-3; D gene unclear. This CDR3 region has 13 residues. CDR1 and CDR2 (germline): SSHAT, FNYEAQ (reference sequence). CDR3 DNA: TGTGCTAGCAGCTTAACCCTGAGGGATACGCAGTATTTT. This translates into CASSLTLRDTQYF.

This clonotype appeared a few times. This chain connects TRBV10-3 to TRBJ2-7; 10 bases are a match to TRBD1. Unmatched junction bases numbered 9, after V lost 6 bases and J lost 4 bases. CDR1 ENHRY and CDR2 SYGVKD come from the germline V gene. The CDR3 is 15 residues long. The CDR3 loop reads CAIRDIGQGVYEQYF. The CDR3 DNA is TGTGCCATCAGAGATATAGGACAGGGGGTTTACGAGCAGTACTTC.

This chain joins TRBV5-1 and TRBJ2-3, with 9 bases lining up with TRBD2. The J segment lost 3 bases and the V segment lost 4 bases, leaving 6 bases of the junction unmatched. CDR3 size: 15 residues. The V gene's germline CDR1 is SGHRS and CDR2 YFSETQ. The CDR3: CASSPSAGGTDTQYF. CDR3 coding DNA: TGCGCCAGCAGCCCTAGCGCGGGAGGGACAGATACGCAGTATTTT.

This chain connects TRBV30 to TRBJ1-3; D is possibly TRBD1 (5 bases). This CDR3 has 13 amino acids. Germline CDR1 is GTSNPN and CDR2 is SVGIG (reference sequence). Trimming pared 3 bases from V and 8 bases from J, leaving 14 bases between. The CDR3 DNA sequence: TGTGCCTGGAGCGTACGAGGGGCCCACACCATATATTTT. It is translated as CAWSVRGAHTIYF. The full variable domain, in which reference TRBV30 and TRBJ1-3 provide the parts outside the CDR3, is SQTIHQWPATLVQPVGSPLSLECTVEGTSNPNLYWYRQAAGRGLQLLFYSVGIGQISSEVPQNLSASRPQDRQFILSSKKLLLSDSGFYLCAWSVRGAHTIYFGEGSWLTVV.

This clonotype was picked up a small number of times. The V and J genes are TRBV25-1 and TRBJ2-7, with D unclear. Looked up from germline, CDR1 is MGHDK and CDR2 is SYGVNS. Trimming left V 5 bases short and J 3 bases short, with 5 bases between. The CDR3 totals 11 residues. CDR3 coding DNA: TGTGCCAGCAGTTGGCTCTACGAGCAGTACTTC. As protein: CASSWLYEQYF.

At least ten counts were recorded for this clonotype. The chain is built from TRBV15 and TRBJ1-3; tentatively, D is TRBD1 (5 bases). Germline values: CDR1 LNHNV, CDR2 YYDKDF (reference sequence). This CDR3 region has 19 residues. V was shortened by 0 bases and J by 0 bases, with 18 bases between the two germline ends. Here the CDR3 DNA reads TGTGCCACCAGCAGAGATCTTCGGTCAGGGTCCCCCTCTGGAAACACCATATATTTT. This encodes CATSRDLRSGSPSGNTIYF.

V and J are TRBV30 and TRBJ2-3; possibly TRBD1 for D (5 bases). Looked up from germline, CDR1 is GTSNPN and CDR2 is SVGIG (reference sequence). V lost 4 bases, J lost 2 bases, and 13 bases lay in between. This CDR3 spans 14 amino acids. CDR3 protein: CAWTPGLDTDTQYF. CDR3 in DNA: TGTGCCTGGACCCCAGGGCTTGACACAGATACGCAGTATTTT. Full variable domain (outside the CDR3, taken from reference TRBV30 and TRBJ2-3): SQTIHQWPATLVQPVGSPLSLECTVEGTSNPNLYWYRQAAGRGLQLLFYSVGIGQISSEVPQNLSASRPQDRQFILSSKKLLLSDSGFYLCAWTPGLDTDTQYFGPGTRLTVL.